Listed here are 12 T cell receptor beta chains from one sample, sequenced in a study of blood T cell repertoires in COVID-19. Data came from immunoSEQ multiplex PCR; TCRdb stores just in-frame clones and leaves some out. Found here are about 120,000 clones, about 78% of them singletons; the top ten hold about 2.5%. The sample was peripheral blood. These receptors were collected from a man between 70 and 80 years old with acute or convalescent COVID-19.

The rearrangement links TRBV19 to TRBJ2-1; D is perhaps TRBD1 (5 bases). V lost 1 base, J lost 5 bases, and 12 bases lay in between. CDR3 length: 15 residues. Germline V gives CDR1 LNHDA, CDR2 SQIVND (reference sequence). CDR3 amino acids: CASSIGGPDNNEQFF. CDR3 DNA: TGTGCCAGTAGTATAGGGGGCCCTGATAACAATGAGCAGTTCTTC.

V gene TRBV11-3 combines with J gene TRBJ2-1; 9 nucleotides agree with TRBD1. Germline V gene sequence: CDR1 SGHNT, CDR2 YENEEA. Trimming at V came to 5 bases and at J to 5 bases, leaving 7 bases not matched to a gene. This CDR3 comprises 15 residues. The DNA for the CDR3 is TGTGCCAGCAGCACCGACAGGGGGTTCCACAATGAGCAGTTCTTC. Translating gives CASSTDRGFHNEQFF.

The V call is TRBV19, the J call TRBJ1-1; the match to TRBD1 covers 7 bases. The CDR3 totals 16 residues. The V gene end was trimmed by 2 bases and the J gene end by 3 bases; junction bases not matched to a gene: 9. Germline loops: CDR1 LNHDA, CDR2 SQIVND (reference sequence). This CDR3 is CASSIFKTGWHTEAFF. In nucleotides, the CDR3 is TGTGCCAGTAGTATATTCAAGACAGGGTGGCACACTGAAGCTTTCTTT.

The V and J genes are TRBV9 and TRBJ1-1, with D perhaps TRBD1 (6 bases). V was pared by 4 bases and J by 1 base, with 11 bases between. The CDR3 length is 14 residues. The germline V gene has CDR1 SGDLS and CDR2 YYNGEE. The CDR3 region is CASSPGGQNTEAFF. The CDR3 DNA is TGTGCCAGCAGCCCCGGGGGGCAGAACACTGAAGCTTTCTTT. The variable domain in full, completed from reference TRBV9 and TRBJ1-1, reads DSGVTQTPKHLITATGQRVTLRCSPRSGDLSVYWYQQSLDQGLQFLIQYYNGEERAKGNILERFSAQQFPDLHSELNLSSLELGDSALYFCASSPGGQNTEAFFGQGTRLTVV.

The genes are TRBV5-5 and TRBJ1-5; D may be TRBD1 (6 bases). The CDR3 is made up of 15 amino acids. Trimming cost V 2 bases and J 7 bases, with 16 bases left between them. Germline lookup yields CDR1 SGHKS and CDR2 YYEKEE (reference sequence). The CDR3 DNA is TGTGCCAGCAGCTTAGCGGGGGGGCTGGGGCAGCCCCAGCATTTT. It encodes CASSLAGGLGQPQHF.

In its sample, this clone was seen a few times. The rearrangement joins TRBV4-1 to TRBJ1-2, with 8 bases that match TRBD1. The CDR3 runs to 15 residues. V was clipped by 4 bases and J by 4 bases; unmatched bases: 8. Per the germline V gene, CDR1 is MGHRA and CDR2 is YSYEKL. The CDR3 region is CASSPLPGQVYGYTF. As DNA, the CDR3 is TGCGCCAGCAGCCCATTACCGGGACAGGTCTATGGCTACACCTTC.

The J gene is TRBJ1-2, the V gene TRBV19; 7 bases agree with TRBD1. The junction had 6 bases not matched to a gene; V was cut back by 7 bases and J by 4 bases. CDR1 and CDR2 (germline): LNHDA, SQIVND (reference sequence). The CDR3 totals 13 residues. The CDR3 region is CASTRDSSYGYTF. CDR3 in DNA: TGTGCCAGTACCCGGGACAGCTCCTATGGCTACACCTTC.

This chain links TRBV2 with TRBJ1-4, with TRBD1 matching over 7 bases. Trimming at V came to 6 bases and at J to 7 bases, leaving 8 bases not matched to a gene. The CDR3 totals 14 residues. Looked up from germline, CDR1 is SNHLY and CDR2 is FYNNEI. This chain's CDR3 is CASRTGFITEKLFF. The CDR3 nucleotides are TGTGCCAGCAGGACAGGGTTTATTACTGAAAAACTGTTTTTT. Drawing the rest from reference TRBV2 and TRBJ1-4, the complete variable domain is EPEVTQTPSHQVTQMGQEVILRCVPISNHLYFYWYRQILGQKVEFLVSFYNNEISEKSEIFDDQFSVERPDGSNFTLKIRSTKLEDSAMYFCASRTGFITEKLFFGSGTQLSVL.

CDR3 sequence: CASSFPPRGVHQETQYF. The CDR3 nucleotides are TGTGCCAGCAGTTTTCCCCCCCGGGGGGTACACCAAGAGACCCAGTACTTC. The chain carries TRBV2 and TRBJ2-5, with 7 bases identical to TRBD2. V shed 5 bases and J 0 bases; nucleotides not matched to a gene: 12. There are 17 residues in the CDR3. Per the germline V gene, CDR1 is SNHLY and CDR2 is FYNNEI.

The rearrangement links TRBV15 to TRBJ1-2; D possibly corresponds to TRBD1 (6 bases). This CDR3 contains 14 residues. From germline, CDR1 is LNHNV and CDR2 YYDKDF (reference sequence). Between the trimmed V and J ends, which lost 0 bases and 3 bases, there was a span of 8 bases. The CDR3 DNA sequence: TGTGCCACCAGCAGAGAGGCAGGGGACTATGGCTACACCTTC. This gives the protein CATSREAGDYGYTF.

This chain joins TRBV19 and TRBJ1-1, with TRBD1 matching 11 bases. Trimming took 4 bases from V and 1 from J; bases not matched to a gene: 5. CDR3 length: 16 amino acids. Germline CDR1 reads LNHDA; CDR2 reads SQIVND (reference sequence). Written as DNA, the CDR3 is TGTGCCAGTAGTAGGCCAGGGACAGGGGGGAACACTGAAGCTTTCTTT. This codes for CASSRPGTGGNTEAFF.

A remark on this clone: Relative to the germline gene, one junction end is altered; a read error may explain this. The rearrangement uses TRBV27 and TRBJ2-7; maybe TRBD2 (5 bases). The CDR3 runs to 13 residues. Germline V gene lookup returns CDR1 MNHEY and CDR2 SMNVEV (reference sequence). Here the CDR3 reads CASSPYKEGRKNF. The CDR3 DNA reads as TGTGCCAGCAGTCCTTACAAAGAGGGTCGGAAAAACTTC.